The 20 T cell receptor beta chains given below trace back to one sample, sequenced in a study of identifying expanded T cells in peripheral blood. Sequencing used immunoSEQ multiplex PCR; TCRdb keeps in-frame clones, though not all of them. The sample contains approximately 130,000 clones, about 88% of which appear only once. What was sequenced was blood. These receptors came from a person aged 18 to 70 in good health.

The rearrangement joins TRBV25-1 to TRBJ1-2; no firm D call. Germline assignment: CDR1 MGHDK and CDR2 SYGVNS. The V end lost 6 bases, the J end lost 1 base, and 12 bases lay between the germline ends. The CDR3 consists of 14 residues. The CDR3 sequence: CASSPTEDNYGYTF. In nucleotides, the CDR3 is TGTGCCAGCAGCCCGACGGAGGATAACTATGGCTACACCTTC.

The chain employs TRBV10-3 and TRBJ2-2; D remains unclear. The CDR3 length is 14 residues. Germline V gives CDR1 ENHRY, CDR2 SYGVKD. Trimming shortened V by 3 bases and J by 4 bases, and 9 bases separated the two germline ends. The CDR3 is CAISDTQSTGELFF. CDR3 bases: TGTGCCATCAGTGACACACAGTCCACCGGGGAGCTGTTTTTT.

The chain carries TRBV14 and TRBJ2-7; D is perhaps TRBD1 (5 bases). CDR1 is SGHDN and CDR2 is FVKESK in the germline V gene. V lost 3 bases, J lost 5 bases, and 11 bases lay in between. The CDR3 covers 13 residues. CDR3 residues: CASSQNRFNEQYF. In DNA form, the CDR3 reads TGTGCCAGCAGCCAGAACAGGTTCAACGAGCAGTACTTC.

This clone turned up a few times. The rearrangement uses TRBV7-3 and TRBJ2-2, with D possibly being TRBD2 (6 bases). Germline V gene lookup returns CDR1 SGHTA and CDR2 FQGTGA. CDR3 length equals 16 residues. Trimming took off 5 bases at V and 5 bases at J, with 18 bases between the two ends. The CDR3 nucleotides read TGTGCCAGCAGCCTCACTAGTAGTCGGGGGACCGGGGAGCTGTTTTTT. Its translation: CASSLTSSRGTGELFF.

This clone was counted a single time. The gene calls are TRBV7-9 and TRBJ1-2; no definite D call. CDR3 size: 14 residues. Looked up from germline, CDR1 is SEHNR and CDR2 is FQNEAQ (reference sequence). The V end lost 1 base, the J end lost 14 bases, and 20 bases lay between the germline ends. The CDR3 protein is CASSLGVGRVIQTF. The CDR3 bases are TGTGCCAGCAGCTTAGGTGTAGGGCGGGTTATACAGACCTTC. Supplemented by reference TRBV7-9 and TRBJ1-2, the full variable domain reads DTGVSQNPRHKITKRGQNVTFRCDPISEHNRLYWYRQTLGQGPEFLTYFQNEAQLEKSRLLSDRFSAERPKGSFSTLEIQRTEQGDSAMYLCASSLGVGRVIQTFGSGTRLTVV.

The chain recombines TRBV12-5 with TRBJ2-5; a possible D gene is TRBD1 (6 bases). There are 13 residues in the CDR3. V lost 6 bases and J 14 bases, leaving 22 bases between the germline ends. CDR1 is LGHNT, CDR2 FRNRAP, per germline. The CDR3 DNA is TGTGCTAGTGGCCGAGAAGCACCAGGGGTTATCTACTTC. It yields the protein CASGREAPGVIYF. Looking up the rest from reference TRBV12-5 and TRBJ2-5 gives the full variable domain: DARVTQTPRHKVTEMGQEVTMRCQPILGHNTVFWYRQTMMQGLELLAYFRNRAPLDDSGMPKDRFSAEMPDATLATLKIQPSEPRDSAVYFCASGREAPGVIYFGPGTRLLVL.

The genes are TRBV9 and TRBJ2-2; 10 nucleotides match TRBD1. Germline V gene sequence: CDR1 SGDLS, CDR2 YYNGEE. The CDR3 spans 16 residues. The V segment lost 1 base and the J segment 3 bases; nucleotides outside the gene matches: 3. For the CDR3, the DNA is TGTGCCAGCAGCGTAATCGGGACAGGGGACACCGGGGAGCTGTTTTTT. Translation gives CASSVIGTGDTGELFF.

In its sample, this clone was seen a few times. The gene calls are TRBV4-3 and TRBJ1-2; perhaps TRBD1 as D (6 bases). CDR3 size: 13 residues. Trimming cost V 4 bases and J 8 bases, with 14 bases left between them. Germline assignment: CDR1 LGHNA and CDR2 YSLEER. The CDR3 nucleotides read TGCGCCAGCAGCCGGGGGGCTCTGGGAGGCTACACCTTC. Translated: CASSRGALGGYTF.

The chain joins TRBV19 to TRBJ1-5; D may be TRBD1 (5 bases). Trimming took 7 bases from V and 5 from J, leaving 12 bases between them. Germline V lookup: CDR1 LNHDA, CDR2 SQIVND (reference sequence). The CDR3 runs 13 residues. The chain's CDR3 is CASNPGTYQPQHF. As DNA, the CDR3 is TGTGCCAGTAACCCCGGGACGTATCAGCCCCAGCATTTT.

The CDR3 DNA reads TGTGCCAGCAGCCGCGGGGCACCAGGAAACACCATATATTTT. Translation: CASSRGAPGNTIYF. The gene calls are TRBV7-8 and TRBJ1-3, with D possibly being TRBD1 (5 bases). V was pared by 5 bases and J by 4 bases, with 12 bases between. The germline gives CDR1 SGHVS, CDR2 FQNEAQ. The CDR3 contains 14 residues.

The CDR3 DNA sequence: TGTGCCAGCTCACCACGGGGGAGGGCCAAAGACGCCGAGCAGTACTTC. It is translated as CASSPRGRAKDAEQYF. V is TRBV18 and J is TRBJ2-7; 7 bases map to TRBD2. CDR1 is KGHSH and CDR2 is LQKENI in the germline V gene. Germline trimming cut 1 base from V and 6 bases from J; bases unmatched to any gene: 12. The CDR3 is 16 residues long. Supplemented by reference TRBV18 and TRBJ2-7, the full variable domain reads NAGVMQNPRHLVRRRGQEARLRCSPMKGHSHVYWYRQLPEEGLKFMVYLQKENIIDESGMPKERFSAEFPKEGPSILRIQQVVRGDSAAYFCASSPRGRAKDAEQYFGPGTRLTVT.

The J gene is TRBJ2-7, the V gene TRBV2; D is possibly TRBD1 (6 bases). There are 12 residues in the CDR3. Between the trimmed V and J ends, which lost 7 bases and 3 bases, there was a span of 10 bases. CDR1 and CDR2 (germline): SNHLY, FYNNEI. CDR3 nucleotide sequence: TGTGCCAGCACGACAGGAAACTACGAGCAGTACTTC. Translation: CASTTGNYEQYF.

The chain carries TRBV5-8 and TRBJ2-2; 9 nucleotides match TRBD2. Unmatched junction bases numbered 16, after V lost 4 bases and J lost 0 bases. The CDR3 consists of 20 residues. Germline lookup yields CDR1 SGHTS and CDR2 YDEGEE. The CDR3 loop is CASSLRFGLAGVPNTGELFF. CDR3 bases: TGTGCCAGCAGCCTGCGATTTGGGTTAGCGGGGGTACCGAACACCGGGGAGCTGTTTTTT.

The V call is TRBV6-1, the J call TRBJ2-3, with D hard to call. The CDR3 covers 14 residues. Trimming shortened V by 6 bases and J by 0 bases, and 10 bases separated the two germline ends. Germline CDR1 reads MNHNS; CDR2 reads SASEGT. The CDR3 sequence: CASRDGYSTDTQYF. The CDR3 coding sequence is TGTGCCAGCAGAGACGGTTATAGCACAGATACGCAGTATTTT.

V usage is TRBV21-1 and J usage is TRBJ1-6. TRBV21-1 is a pseudogene locus. The CDR3 is 17 amino acids. CDR3 loop: CASSKVGRVVRDSPLHF. The CDR3 DNA reads as TGTGCCAGCAGCAAAGTGGGCCGCGTTGTAAGGGATTCACCCCTCCACTTT.

The V and J genes are TRBV6-6 and TRBJ1-1; unclear D gene. CDR1 is MNHNY and CDR2 is SVGAGI in the germline V gene (reference sequence). The CDR3 sequence is 13 residues long. The ends were cut back, 6 bases at V and 4 bases at J, with 12 bases in the middle. This CDR3 reads CASSPNVRTEAFF. The CDR3 DNA follows: TGTGCCAGCAGCCCTAACGTTCGCACTGAAGCTTTCTTT.

The rearrangement uses TRBV13 and TRBJ2-2; tentatively, D is TRBD1 (6 bases). Trimming took 5 bases from V and 5 from J, leaving 12 bases between them. Germline V gives CDR1 PRHDT, CDR2 FYEKMQ (reference sequence). The CDR3 length is 14 residues. The CDR3 nucleotides are TGTGCCAGCAGCCCACAGGGTAGGACCGGGGAGCTGTTTTTT. Its translation: CASSPQGRTGELFF.

DNA for the CDR3: TGTGCCAGCAGCTCGACCCTGGATACGCAGTATTTT. Encoded protein: CASSSTLDTQYF. The chain recombines TRBV7-2 with TRBJ2-3; D uncertain. CDR1 and CDR2 (germline): SGHTA, FQGNSA. V dropped 4 bases and J dropped 6 bases, with 8 bases sitting between them. The CDR3 is 12 amino acids.

This chain connects TRBV5-4 to TRBJ2-7; 8 bases map to TRBD2. CDR3 length: 16 residues. The V segment lost 0 bases and the J segment 1 base; nucleotides outside the gene matches: 6. Looked up from germline, CDR1 is SGHNT and CDR2 is YYREEE (reference sequence). The chain's CDR3 is CASSLDVAGLSYEQYF. CDR3 DNA: TGTGCCAGCAGCTTGGATGTAGCGGGATTATCCTACGAGCAGTACTTC.

The chain carries TRBV5-6 and TRBJ2-2, with TRBD2 matching over 7 bases. This CDR3 spans 17 amino acids. Germline V gene data show CDR1 as SGHDT and CDR2 as YYEEEE. The V segment lost 2 bases and the J segment 0 bases; nucleotides outside the gene matches: 7. Here the CDR3 DNA reads TGTGCCAGCAGCTTTTGGGACTACCCCACGAACACCGGGGAGCTGTTTTTT. Its protein product is CASSFWDYPTNTGELFF.